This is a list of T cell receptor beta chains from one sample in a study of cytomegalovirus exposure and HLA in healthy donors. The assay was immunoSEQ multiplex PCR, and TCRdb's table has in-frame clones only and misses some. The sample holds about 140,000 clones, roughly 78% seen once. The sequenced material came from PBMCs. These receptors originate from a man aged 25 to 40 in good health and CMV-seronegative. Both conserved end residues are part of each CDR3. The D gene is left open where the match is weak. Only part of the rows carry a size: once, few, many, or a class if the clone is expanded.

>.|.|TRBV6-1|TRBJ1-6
TGTGCCAGCAGTGGGGGGGGCTGGTATAATTCACCCCTCCACTTT
CASSGGGWYNSPLHF
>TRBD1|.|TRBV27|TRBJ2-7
TGTGCCAGCAGTCCTTATACAGGGGGCAGGTACTACGAGCAGTACTTC
CASSPYTGGRYYEQYF
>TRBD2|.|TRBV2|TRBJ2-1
TGTGCCAGCAGTGGGGCTAGCGGGGCTTACAATGAGCAGTTCTTC
CASSGASGAYNEQFF
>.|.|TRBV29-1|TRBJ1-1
TGCAGCGCTGGGCGGGATATGAACACTGAAGCTTTCTTT
CSAGRDMNTEAFF
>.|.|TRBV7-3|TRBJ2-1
TGTGCCAGCAGCATAGTAGGGGTGGAGCAGTTCTTC
CASSIVGVEQFF
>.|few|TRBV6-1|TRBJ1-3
TGTGCCAGCAGTGAACAGGGGAGCTCTGGAAACACCATATATTTT
CASSEQGSSGNTIYF
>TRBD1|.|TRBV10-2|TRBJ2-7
TGCGCCAGCGGGGGGACAGGGGCCAACGAGCAGTACTTC
CASGGTGANEQYF
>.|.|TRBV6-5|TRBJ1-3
TGTGCCAGTTCCAATGGAAACACCATATATTTT
CASSNGNTIYF
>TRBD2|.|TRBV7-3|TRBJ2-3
TGTGCCAGCAGCGCGGGACTAGCGGGAGTGGATACGCAGTATTTT
CASSAGLAGVDTQYF
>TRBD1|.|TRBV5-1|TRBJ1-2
TGCGCCAGCAGCGCAGGACAGGGTGTCTATGGCTACACCTTC
CASSAGQGVYGYTF
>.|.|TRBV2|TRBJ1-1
TGTGCCAGCAGTCCTCTGGGAGGGGCGGGGACTGAAGCTTTCTTT
CASSPLGGAGTEAFF
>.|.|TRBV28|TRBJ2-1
TGTGCCAGCAGTTTAATGGGAGGGGGGGCCTCCTACAATGAGCAGTTCTTC
CASSLMGGGASYNEQFF
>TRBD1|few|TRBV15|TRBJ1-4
TGTGCCACCAGCCGACAGGGGGCAGAAAAACTGTTTTTT
CATSRQGAEKLFF
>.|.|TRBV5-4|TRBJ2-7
TGTGCCAGCAGTCCCCGGGAGACCCCCTCCTACGAGCAGTACTTC
CASSPRETPSYEQYF
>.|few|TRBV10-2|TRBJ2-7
TGCGCCAGCAGTGAGGCCAGGGCTTACGAGCAGTACTTC
CASSEARAYEQYF
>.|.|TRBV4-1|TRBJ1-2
TGCGCCAGCAGACCTCAAGAACAGGGCCTGGACTATGGCTACACCTTC
CASRPQEQGLDYGYTF
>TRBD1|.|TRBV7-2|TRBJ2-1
TGTGCCAGCACCCCGGGACAGGTTCACAATGAGCAGTTCTTC
CASTPGQVHNEQFF
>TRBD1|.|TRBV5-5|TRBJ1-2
TGTGCCAGCAGCCCGCCACAGGGGTATGGCTACACCTTC
CASSPPQGYGYTF
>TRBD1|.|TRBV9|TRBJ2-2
TGTGCCAGCAGCGTAGGGCAGTTGGAGAACAGGGGCAGGACGAACACCGGGGAGCTGTTTTTT
CASSVGQLENRGRTNTGELFF
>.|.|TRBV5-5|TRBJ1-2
TGTGCCAGCAGCTTGTACATCACAGGCCTCTTGAGCTACACCTTC
CASSLYITGLLSYTF
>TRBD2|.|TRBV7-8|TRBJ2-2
TGTGCCAGCAGCAAACTAGCGGGTCTAAACACCGGGGAGCTGTTTTTT
CASSKLAGLNTGELFF
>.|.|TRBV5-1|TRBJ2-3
TGCGCCAGCAGCTTGCAAGATACGCAGTATTTT
CASSLQDTQYF
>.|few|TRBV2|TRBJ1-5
TGTGCCAGCAGTGAAGTATCCACAGCCCCGGGCAATCAGCCCCAGCATTTT
CASSEVSTAPGNQPQHF
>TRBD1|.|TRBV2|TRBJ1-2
TGTGCCAGCAACGGTAAAGGACAGGGGGCGCTGATCTATGGCTACACCTTC
CASNGKGQGALIYGYTF
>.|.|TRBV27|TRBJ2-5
TGTGCCAGCAGTCCTTCCCTTTACCAAGAGACCCAGTACTTC
CASSPSLYQETQYF
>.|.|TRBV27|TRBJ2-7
TGTGCCAGCCCCTATGGGGGGTTAAGGGGCTCCTACGAGCAGTACTTC
CASPYGGLRGSYEQYF
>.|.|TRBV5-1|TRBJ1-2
TGCGCCAGCAGCGAGGACAGCCCCCTATATGGCTACACCTTC
CASSEDSPLYGYTF